This is a list of T cell receptor beta chains from one sample in a study of blood T cells in healthy people across ages. TCRdb itself ran the 5' RACE reads through MiXCR, one entry per CDR3 protein. The table has hundreds of thousands of distinct CDR3 sequences, under 45% seen once. Sequenced sample: blood. These receptors were collected from a man in his 60s in good health. The CDR3 runs from the conserved cysteine through the conserved F or W. Fields, in order: V gene, J gene, clone size, D gene, CDR3 DNA, CDR3 protein. The D gene is left open where the match is weak. Size is stated for part of the rows, as once, few or many counts, or as a class when the clone is expanded.

v_call: TRBV5-1
j_call: TRBJ1-1
clone_size: NA
d_call: TRBD1
cdr3_nt: TGCGCCAGCAGCCGCCCCGGGACAGGAGGTACGACTGAAGCTTTCTTT
cdr3_aa: CASSRPGTGGTTEAFF

v_call: TRBV3-1
j_call: TRBJ2-7
clone_size: NA
d_call: TRBD1
cdr3_nt: TGTGCCAGCAGCCAACCCCGGACAGGGGTCTCCCCCTACGAGCAGTACTTC
cdr3_aa: CASSQPRTGVSPYEQYF

v_call: TRBV12-2
j_call: TRBJ2-5
clone_size: once
d_call: NA
cdr3_nt: TGTGCAAGTCGCCCTCGTTGCGGGACAGGGAGGAAGACCCAGTACTTC
cdr3_aa: CASRPRCGTGRKTQYF

v_call: TRBV6-2/TRBV6-3
j_call: TRBJ2-5
clone_size: NA
d_call: TRBD2
cdr3_nt: TGTGCCAGCAACCTGGGACTAGCGCACCAAGAGACCCAGTACTTC
cdr3_aa: CASNLGLAHQETQYF

v_call: TRBV12-3/TRBV12-4
j_call: TRBJ2-5
clone_size: many
d_call: NA
cdr3_nt: TGTGCCAGCAGAAAAGGGACATACCAAGAGACCCAGTACTTC
cdr3_aa: CASRKGTYQETQYF

v_call: TRBV5-4
j_call: TRBJ2-7
clone_size: few
d_call: NA
cdr3_nt: TGTGCCAGCAGCCAGGGTGGGCAGGCGGTCTACGAGCAGTACTTC
cdr3_aa: CASSQGGQAVYEQYF

v_call: TRBV19
j_call: TRBJ1-2
clone_size: once
d_call: NA
cdr3_nt: TGTGCCAGTAGTATTCAGACAGGACGAGGCTACACCTTC
cdr3_aa: CASSIQTGRGYTF

v_call: TRBV4-1
j_call: TRBJ2-3
clone_size: NA
d_call: TRBD2
cdr3_nt: TGCGCCAGCAGCCAAGAGAAAATAGCGGGGGCCACAGATACGCAGTATTTT
cdr3_aa: CASSQEKIAGATDTQYF

v_call: TRBV4-1
j_call: TRBJ2-1
clone_size: NA
d_call: TRBD2
cdr3_nt: TGCGCCAGCAGCCCAGGACTAGCGGGGGGTAAACTCGCGAATGAGCAGTTCTTC
cdr3_aa: CASSPGLAGGKLANEQFF

v_call: TRBV7-2
j_call: TRBJ2-5
clone_size: NA
d_call: TRBD1
cdr3_nt: TGTGCCAGCAGCTTGAGTGGGACAGAAGAGACCCAGTACTTC
cdr3_aa: CASSLSGTEETQYF

v_call: TRBV7-8
j_call: TRBJ1-5
clone_size: NA
d_call: NA
cdr3_nt: TGTGCCAGCAGCCCGCAACCGGGAATTCGTAGCAATCAGCCCCAGCATTTT
cdr3_aa: CASSPQPGIRSNQPQHF

v_call: TRBV4-2
j_call: TRBJ2-5
clone_size: NA
d_call: TRBD2
cdr3_nt: TGTGCCAGCAGCCAAGAGGGTAGCGGGGGGGCCAGAGTGGAGACCCAGTACTTC
cdr3_aa: CASSQEGSGGARVETQYF

v_call: TRBV10-3
j_call: TRBJ1-2
clone_size: NA
d_call: NA
cdr3_nt: TGTGCCATCAGTGAGGGTCCCGGATATGGCTACACCTTC
cdr3_aa: CAISEGPGYGYTF

v_call: TRBV6-1
j_call: TRBJ1-5
clone_size: NA
d_call: TRBD1
cdr3_nt: TGTGCCAGCAGTCTTGACAGGGTCGGCAATCAGCCCCAGCATTTT
cdr3_aa: CASSLDRVGNQPQHF